This record covers a single TCR beta chain. Two negative PCRs, clearance, or symptom resolution had been documented for recovered Cohort 3 donors. These data belong to a study of blood T cell repertoires in COVID-19. Study in general: PBMCs, B-cell-depleted T cells, or T cells provided the cDNA or gDNA that made up the material.

Per the study methods: Counts of nucleated cells, estimated from reference gene primer amplification, were obtained. TCRdb keeps only in-frame clones here, not all; method: immunoSEQ multiplex PCR. D and trimming come from the DNA, and the V and J calls and clone size come from that table. Seen here are hundreds of thousands of clones, roughly 84% observed once, and the top ten hold approximately 6.8%. V was clipped by 3 bases and J by 7 bases; unmatched bases: 8. The CDR3 covers 15 residues. Germline-derived CDR1 and CDR2 are SGHTA and FQGNSA. The receptor was derived from a woman aged 40 to 55 who had recovered from COVID-19. Sequencing was done on a sample of PBMCs or T cells enriched from blood (not recorded which). This rearrangement joins TRBV7-2 to TRBJ2-1; 8 bases fit TRBD2. CDR3 DNA: TGTGCCAGCAGCTTTCGAGTGGCGGGAGGAAATGAGCAGTTCTTC. Translated: CASSFRVAGGNEQFF.